This TCR beta chain was retrieved from a study of blood T cell repertoires in COVID-19. About the research overall: Specimens from acute and convalescent COVID-19 originated in the United States, Italy and Spain.

Methods used by the authors: Amplification from reference gene primers served as the basis for estimated nucleated cell counts. Only in-frame clones appear in the TCRdb table, and some are missing; sequencing was by immunoSEQ multiplex PCR. Clone size and the V and J calls come from that table; the DNA yielded D and trimming. Of about 90,000 clones listed, around 87% are singletons. V lost 6 bases and J 6 bases, leaving 9 bases between the germline ends. Germline-derived CDR1 and CDR2 are MGHRA and YSYEKL. This CDR3 is 12 amino acids long. This clone was recorded a few times. The chain employs TRBV4-1 and TRBJ2-1; D uncertain. Material for sequencing was peripheral blood. This TCR came from a human donor in a cohort sampled during active COVID-19. The CDR3 DNA reads TGCGCCAGCAGTCGTACTGGCAATGAGCAGTTCTTC. Its protein product is CASSRTGNEQFF.